The entry below describes one TCR beta chain. The entry originates in a study of blood T cell repertoires in COVID-19. Overall study: COVID-19 samples collected from the United States, Italy and Spain covered acute and convalescent phases.

Between the trimmed V and J ends, which lost 0 bases and 7 bases, there was a span of 3 bases. This CDR3 contains 12 residues. CDR1 and CDR2 from the germline V gene are LGHDT and YNNKEL (reference sequence). Per the study methods: It was from reference gene primer amplification that nucleated cell counts were estimated. The protocol was immunoSEQ multiplex PCR, while the TCRdb copy is restricted to in-frame clones and leaves out a portion. V, J and clone size are taken as reported in that table, and D and trimming were inferred from the DNA itself. This repertoire shows about 80,000 clones, about four fifths found once; its top ten account for 30% to 40%.

V gene TRBV3-1 (or the pseudogene TRBV3-2) combines with J gene TRBJ2-2, with D unresolved. The receptor comes from a woman in her 70s with acute or convalescent COVID-19. The material sequenced was peripheral blood. CDR3 region: CASSQEHGELFF. CDR3 DNA sequence: TGTGCCAGCAGCCAAGAACACGGGGAGCTGTTTTTT.